Listed below are T cell receptor beta chains from one sample, sequenced in a study of CD8+CD57+ T cells in acquired aplastic anemia. One entry per CDR3 protein, called by TCRdb with MiXCR from the reads. Of about 160,000 distinct CDR3 sequences in the sample, 48% were seen once. Sequenced material: sorted CD4+, CD8+, or CD8+CD57+ T cells (not recorded which) from PBMCs. These receptor sequences come from a human donor with aplastic anemia. The CDR3 runs from the conserved cysteine through the conserved F or W. The D gene is left open where the match is weak. The size entry is marked missing in some rows and otherwise reads once, few, many or a size class.

CDR3 protein | CDR3 DNA | J gene | clone size | V gene | D gene
CASSDGGIYGYTF | TGTGCCAGCAGTGACGGGGGAATCTATGGCTACACCTTC | TRBJ1-2 | NA | TRBV6-4 | NA
CATRAGGNQPQHF | TGTGCCACCAGGGCAGGGGGAAATCAGCCCCAGCATTTT | TRBJ1-5 | NA | TRBV15 | TRBD1
CASSMGLGQPQHF | TGTGCCAGTAGTATGGGGCTTGGTCAGCCCCAGCATTTT | TRBJ1-5 | few | TRBV19 | NA
CASSLGTFQETQYF | TGTGCCAGCAGCTTAGGAACGTTCCAAGAGACCCAGTACTTC | TRBJ2-5 | NA | TRBV13 | NA
CASSTDRTSSYNEQFF | TGTGCCAGTAGTACCGACAGGACAAGCTCCTACAATGAGCAGTTCTTC | TRBJ2-1 | NA | TRBV19 | NA
CASSQAGGGNEQYF | TGTGCCAGCAGCCAAGCGGGAGGCGGGAACGAGCAGTACTTC | TRBJ2-7 | many | TRBV6-1 | TRBD2
CASSLFGGGADTQYF | TGCGCCAGCAGCCTATTTGGGGGAGGGGCAGATACGCAGTATTTT | TRBJ2-3 | NA | TRBV4-1 | TRBD2
CAISQTSSTDTQYF | TGTGCCATCAGCCAGACTAGTAGTACAGATACGCAGTATTTT | TRBJ2-3 | NA | TRBV10-3 | NA
CAIWGPSTDTQYF | TGTGCCATCTGGGGTCCTAGCACAGATACGCAGTATTTT | TRBJ2-3 | NA | TRBV15 | NA
CSVTGAVGGTEAFF | TGCAGCGTTACAGGGGCGGTAGGGGGTACTGAAGCTTTCTTT | TRBJ1-1 | NA | TRBV29-1 | TRBD1
CSGTSYTDTQYF | TGCAGCGGGACTAGCTACACAGATACGCAGTATTTT | TRBJ2-3 | NA | TRBV29-1 | TRBD2
CASWGWPSVTYEQYF | TGTGCCAGCTGGGGGTGGCCTAGCGTTACCTACGAGCAGTACTTC | TRBJ2-7 | once | TRBV6-2/TRBV6-3 | NA
CATSRDGADTQYF | TGTGCCACCAGCAGGGACGGAGCAGATACGCAGTATTTT | TRBJ2-3 | NA | TRBV15 | NA
CAISVLGSGGARETQYF | TGTGCCATCAGTGTATTGGGAAGCGGGGGCGCTAGGGAGACCCAGTACTTC | TRBJ2-5 | NA | TRBV10-3 | TRBD2
CSARTLAGFNEQFF | TGCAGCGCTAGAACACTAGCGGGTTTCAATGAGCAGTTCTTC | TRBJ2-1 | NA | TRBV29-1 | TRBD2
CASSPDWAGKLFF | TGTGCCAGCAGCCCAGACTGGGCCGGAAAACTGTTTTTT | TRBJ1-4 | many | TRBV14 | NA
CASSADGAADGYTF | TGTGCCAGCAGTGCCGACGGGGCGGCGGATGGCTACACCTTC | TRBJ1-2 | NA | TRBV2 | NA
CAISEDYEQFF | TGTGCCATCAGTGAGGACTATGAGCAGTTCTTC | TRBJ2-1 | few | TRBV10-3 | NA
CASSSGTGGNYGYTF | TGTGCCAGCAGCTCCGGGACAGGTGGAAACTATGGCTACACCTTC | TRBJ1-2 | NA | TRBV11-3 | TRBD1
CASSQDRVSTYEQYF | TGTGCCAGCAGCCAAGATCGGGTTTCTACCTACGAGCAGTACTTC | TRBJ2-7 | NA | TRBV3-1 | NA
CASSLLSGGYTF | TGTGCCAGCAGCTTACTCAGCGGCGGCTACACCTTC | TRBJ1-2 | many | TRBV7-8 | NA
CSALDVPTRGNYEQYF | TGCAGTGCCCTGGACGTCCCCACCCGCGGGAACTACGAGCAGTACTTC | TRBJ2-7 | NA | TRBV20-1 | NA
CSARDGGGEQETQYF | TGCAGTGCTAGAGATGGAGGGGGGGAGCAAGAGACCCAGTACTTC | TRBJ2-5 | NA | TRBV20-1 | NA
CSARPAGTYEQYF | TGCAGTGCTAGACCAGCGGGGACCTACGAGCAGTACTTC | TRBJ2-7 | NA | TRBV20-1 | TRBD2
CASTRDKPTNEQFF | TGTGCCAGCACCCGGGATAAACCGACCAATGAGCAGTTCTTC | TRBJ2-1 | NA | TRBV2 | NA
CASSTKGAYEQYF | TGTGCCAGCAGCACGAAAGGGGCCTACGAGCAGTACTTC | TRBJ2-7 | NA | TRBV7-9 | NA
CASSVDGGGSNEQFF | TGTGCCAGCAGCGTAGATGGGGGGGGGAGCAATGAGCAGTTCTTC | TRBJ2-1 | few | TRBV9 | TRBD2
CASSGSGLQYEQYF | TGTGCCAGCAGTGGCTCGGGACTCCAATACGAGCAGTACTTC | TRBJ2-7 | many | TRBV6-1 | NA
CASSFSTARGDEQFF | TGTGCCAGCAGTTTTAGTACAGCCCGTGGGGATGAGCAGTTCTTC | TRBJ2-1 | many | TRBV12-3/TRBV12-4 | NA
CASSQGYAGNTEAFF | TGTGCCAGCAGCCAAGGGTATGCGGGAAACACTGAAGCTTTCTTT | TRBJ1-1 | once | TRBV3-1 | NA
CASSGGHRAMNTEAFF | TGTGCCAGCAGCGGCGGACACAGGGCCATGAACACTGAAGCTTTCTTT | TRBJ1-1 | NA | TRBV2 | NA
CSVESSYYGYTF | TGCAGCGTTGAATCGTCCTACTATGGCTACACCTTC | TRBJ1-2 | many | TRBV29-1 | NA
CASLPVGSEAFF | TGTGCCAGCCTCCCCGTAGGGTCTGAAGCTTTCTTT | TRBJ1-1 | few | TRBV2 | NA
CASRATGEGYYEQYF | TGTGCCAGCAGAGCCACAGGAGAGGGGTACTACGAGCAGTACTTC | TRBJ2-7 | NA | TRBV28 | NA
CATSRDRSGGRIYEQYF | TGTGCCACCAGCAGAGATAGGTCTGGCGGACGGATCTACGAGCAGTACTTC | TRBJ2-7 | NA | TRBV15 | NA
CASSQGQGVDEQYF | TGCGCCAGCAGCCAAGGGCAGGGGGTCGACGAGCAGTACTTC | TRBJ2-7 | many | TRBV4-1 | TRBD1
CASRLDGDYGYTF | TGTGCCAGCAGATTAGACGGCGACTATGGCTACACCTTC | TRBJ1-2 | NA | TRBV10-2 | NA
CASSLDGGSSSYNEQFF | TGTGCCAGCAGCTTAGACGGCGGGAGTAGCTCCTACAATGAGCAGTTCTTC | TRBJ2-1 | NA | TRBV11-2 | TRBD2
CASLNRGAYEQYF | TGTGCCAGCCTCAACAGGGGTGCGTACGAGCAGTACTTC | TRBJ2-7 | NA | TRBV2 | TRBD1